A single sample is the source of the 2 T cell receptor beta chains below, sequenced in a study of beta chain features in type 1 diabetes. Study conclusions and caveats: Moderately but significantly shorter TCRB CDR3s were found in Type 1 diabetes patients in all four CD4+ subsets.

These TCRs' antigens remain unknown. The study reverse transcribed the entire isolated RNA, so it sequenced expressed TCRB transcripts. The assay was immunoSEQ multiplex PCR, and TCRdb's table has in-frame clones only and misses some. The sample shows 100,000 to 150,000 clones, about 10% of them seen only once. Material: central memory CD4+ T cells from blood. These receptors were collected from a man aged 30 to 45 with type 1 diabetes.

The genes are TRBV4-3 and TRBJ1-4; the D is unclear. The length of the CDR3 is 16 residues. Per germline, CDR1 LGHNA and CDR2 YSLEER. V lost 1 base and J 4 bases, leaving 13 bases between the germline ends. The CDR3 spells CASSQGPQVVNEKLFF. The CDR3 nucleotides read TGCGCCAGCAGCCAAGGCCCTCAGGTTGTTAATGAAAAACTGTTTTTT.

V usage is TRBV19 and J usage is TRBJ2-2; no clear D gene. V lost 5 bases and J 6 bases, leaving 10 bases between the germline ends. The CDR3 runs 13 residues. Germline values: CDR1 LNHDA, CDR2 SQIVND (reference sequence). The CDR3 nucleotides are TGTGCCAGTAGTCCTCCCTCTGCCGGGGAGCTGTTTTTT. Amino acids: CASSPPSAGELFF.